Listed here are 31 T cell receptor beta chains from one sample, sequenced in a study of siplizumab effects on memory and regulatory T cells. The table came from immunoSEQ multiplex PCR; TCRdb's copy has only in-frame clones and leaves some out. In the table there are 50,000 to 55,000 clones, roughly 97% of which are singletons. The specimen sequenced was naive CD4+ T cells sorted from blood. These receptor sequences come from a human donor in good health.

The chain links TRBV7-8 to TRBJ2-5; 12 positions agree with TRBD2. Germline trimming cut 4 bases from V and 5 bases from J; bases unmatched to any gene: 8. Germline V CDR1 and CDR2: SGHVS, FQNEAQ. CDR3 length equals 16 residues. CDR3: CASSSVPSGRGETQYF. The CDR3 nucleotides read TGTGCCAGCAGCTCGGTACCTAGCGGGAGGGGGGAGACCCAGTACTTC. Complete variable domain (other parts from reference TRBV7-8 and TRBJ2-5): GAGVSQSPRYKVAKRGQDVALRCDPISGHVSLFWYQQALGQGPEFLTYFQNEAQLDKSGLPSDRFFAERPEGSVSTLKIQRTQQEDSAVYLCASSSVPSGRGETQYFGPGTRLLVL.

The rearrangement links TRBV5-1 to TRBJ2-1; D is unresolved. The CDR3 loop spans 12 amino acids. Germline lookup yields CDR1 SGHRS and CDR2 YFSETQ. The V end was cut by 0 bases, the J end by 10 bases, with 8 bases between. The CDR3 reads CASSLEASEQFF. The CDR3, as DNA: TGCGCCAGCAGCTTGGAGGCGTCCGAGCAGTTCTTC. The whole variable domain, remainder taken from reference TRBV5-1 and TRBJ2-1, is KAGVTQTPRYLIKTRGQQVTLSCSPISGHRSVSWYQQTPGQGLQFLFEYFSETQRNKGNFPGRFSGRQFSNSRSEMNVSTLELGDSALYLCASSLEASEQFFGPGTRLTVL.

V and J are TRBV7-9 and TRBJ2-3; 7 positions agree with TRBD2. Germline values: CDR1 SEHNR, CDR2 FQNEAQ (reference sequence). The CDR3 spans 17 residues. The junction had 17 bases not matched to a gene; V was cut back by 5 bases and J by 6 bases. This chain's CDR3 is CASSPRWRESGMDTQYF. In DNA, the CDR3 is TGTGCCAGCAGCCCAAGGTGGCGGGAGTCCGGGATGGATACGCAGTATTTT.

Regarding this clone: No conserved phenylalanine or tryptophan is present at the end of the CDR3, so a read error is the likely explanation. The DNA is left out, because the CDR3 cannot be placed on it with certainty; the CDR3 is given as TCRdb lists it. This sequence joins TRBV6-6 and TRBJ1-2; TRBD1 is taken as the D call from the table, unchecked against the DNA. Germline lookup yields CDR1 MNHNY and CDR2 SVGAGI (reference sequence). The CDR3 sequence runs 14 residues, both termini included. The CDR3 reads CASSSTPGHDLLLI.

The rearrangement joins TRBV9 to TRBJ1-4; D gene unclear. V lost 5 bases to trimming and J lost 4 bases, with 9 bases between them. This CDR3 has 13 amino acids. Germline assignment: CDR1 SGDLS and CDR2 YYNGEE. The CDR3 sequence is CASRGWDNEKLFF. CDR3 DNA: TGTGCCAGCAGGGGGTGGGATAATGAAAAACTGTTTTTT.

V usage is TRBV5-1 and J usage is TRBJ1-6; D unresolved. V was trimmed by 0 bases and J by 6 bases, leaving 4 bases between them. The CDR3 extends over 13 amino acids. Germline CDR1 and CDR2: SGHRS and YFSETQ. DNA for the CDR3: TGCGCCAGCAGCTTGGGCGGTAATTCACCCCTCCACTTT. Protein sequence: CASSLGGNSPLHF.

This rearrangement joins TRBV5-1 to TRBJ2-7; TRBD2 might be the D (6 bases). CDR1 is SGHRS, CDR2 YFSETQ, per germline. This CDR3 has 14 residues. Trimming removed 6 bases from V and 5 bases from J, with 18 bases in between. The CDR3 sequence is CASTRGGAGHEQYF. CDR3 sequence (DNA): TGCGCCAGCACCCGCGGAGGGGCTGGCCACGAGCAGTACTTC.

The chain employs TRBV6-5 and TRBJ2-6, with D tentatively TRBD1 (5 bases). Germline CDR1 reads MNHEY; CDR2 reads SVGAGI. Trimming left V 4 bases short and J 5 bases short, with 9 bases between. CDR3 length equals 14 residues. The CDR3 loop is CASSFPDRANVLTF. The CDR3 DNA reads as TGTGCCAGCAGTTTTCCGGACAGGGCCAACGTCCTGACTTTC.

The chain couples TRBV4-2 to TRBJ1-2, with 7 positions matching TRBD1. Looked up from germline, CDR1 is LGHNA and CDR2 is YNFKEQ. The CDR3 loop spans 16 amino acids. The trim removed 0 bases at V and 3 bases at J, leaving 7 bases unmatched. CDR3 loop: CASSQDLAGQHYGYTF. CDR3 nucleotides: TGTGCCAGCAGCCAAGATCTGGCGGGACAGCACTATGGCTACACCTTC.

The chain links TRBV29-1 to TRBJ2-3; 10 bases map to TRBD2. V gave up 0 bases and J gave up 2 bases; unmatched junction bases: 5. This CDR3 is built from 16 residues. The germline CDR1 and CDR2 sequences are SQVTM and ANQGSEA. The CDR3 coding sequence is TGCAGCGTTGAAGATCGTCTAGCGGGAGCCACAGATACGCAGTATTTT. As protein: CSVEDRLAGATDTQYF.

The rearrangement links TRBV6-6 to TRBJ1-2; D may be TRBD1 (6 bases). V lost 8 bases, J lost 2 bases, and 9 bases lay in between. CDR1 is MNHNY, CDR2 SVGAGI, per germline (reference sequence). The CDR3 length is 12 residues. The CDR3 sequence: CASHQGNYGYTF. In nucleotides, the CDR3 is TGTGCCAGCCATCAGGGGAACTATGGCTACACCTTC.

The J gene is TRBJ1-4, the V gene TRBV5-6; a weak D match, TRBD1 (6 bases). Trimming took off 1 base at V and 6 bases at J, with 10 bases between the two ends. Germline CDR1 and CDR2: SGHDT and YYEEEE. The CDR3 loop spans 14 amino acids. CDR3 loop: CASSLTGRYEKLFF. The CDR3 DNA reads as TGTGCCAGCAGCTTGACAGGGCGGTATGAAAAACTGTTTTTT.

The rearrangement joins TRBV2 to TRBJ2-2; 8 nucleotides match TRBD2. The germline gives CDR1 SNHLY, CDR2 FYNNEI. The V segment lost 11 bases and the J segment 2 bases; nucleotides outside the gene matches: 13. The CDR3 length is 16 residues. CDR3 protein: CALGRAAGVNTGELFF. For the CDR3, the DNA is TGTGCCCTCGGGCGAGCAGCGGGAGTTAACACCGGGGAGCTGTTTTTT.

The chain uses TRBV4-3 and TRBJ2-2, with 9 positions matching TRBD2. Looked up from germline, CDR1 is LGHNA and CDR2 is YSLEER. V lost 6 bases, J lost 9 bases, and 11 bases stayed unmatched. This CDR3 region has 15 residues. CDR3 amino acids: CASSRLAAKGRELFF. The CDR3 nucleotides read TGCGCCAGCAGTCGACTAGCGGCTAAAGGAAGGGAGCTGTTTTTT.

The CDR3 coding sequence is TGTGCCAGCAGCTTGGCGGGAGGCCGTCCCCTATCGGATACGCAGTATTTT. This encodes CASSLAGGRPLSDTQYF. The chain recombines TRBV5-4 with TRBJ2-3, with 7 bases fitting TRBD2. The V segment lost 0 bases and the J segment 6 bases; nucleotides outside the gene matches: 13. Germline CDR1 reads SGHNT; CDR2 reads YYREEE (reference sequence). CDR3 length: 17 residues.

CDR3 residues: CASSEAGKGLYGYTF. For the CDR3, the DNA is TGTGCCAGTAGCGAGGCAGGGAAGGGCCTCTATGGCTACACCTTC. The genes are TRBV19 and TRBJ1-2; D is perhaps TRBD1 (5 bases). V was clipped by 6 bases and J by 4 bases, with 18 bases between them. CDR3 length equals 15 residues. Germline lookup yields CDR1 LNHDA and CDR2 SQIVND (reference sequence).

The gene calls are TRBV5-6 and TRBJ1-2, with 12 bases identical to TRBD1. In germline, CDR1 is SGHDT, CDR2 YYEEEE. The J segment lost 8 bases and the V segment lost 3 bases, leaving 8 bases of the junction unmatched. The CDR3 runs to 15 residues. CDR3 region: CASSSPGQGAYGYTF. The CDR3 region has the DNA TGTGCCAGCAGCTCTCCGGGACAGGGGGCGTACGGCTACACCTTC.

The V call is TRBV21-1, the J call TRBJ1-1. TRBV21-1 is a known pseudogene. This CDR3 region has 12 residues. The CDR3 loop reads CASSKAGTEAFF. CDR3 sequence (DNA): TGTGCCAGCAGCAAAGCAGGGACTGAAGCTTTCTTT.

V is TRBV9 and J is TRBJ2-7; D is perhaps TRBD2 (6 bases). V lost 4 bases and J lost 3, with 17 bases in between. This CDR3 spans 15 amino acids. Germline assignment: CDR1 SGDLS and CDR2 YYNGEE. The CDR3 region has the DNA TGTGCCAGCAGCCCCTCAAGTGGTAGCGGCTACGAGCAGTACTTC. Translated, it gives CASSPSSGSGYEQYF.

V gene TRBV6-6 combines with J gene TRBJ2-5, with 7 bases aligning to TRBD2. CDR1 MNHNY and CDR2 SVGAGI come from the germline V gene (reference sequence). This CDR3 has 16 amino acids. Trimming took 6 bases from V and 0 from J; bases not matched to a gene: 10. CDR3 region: CASSRRRGSHQETQYF. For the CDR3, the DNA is TGTGCCAGCAGCCGCCGGCGGGGGTCCCACCAAGAGACCCAGTACTTC.

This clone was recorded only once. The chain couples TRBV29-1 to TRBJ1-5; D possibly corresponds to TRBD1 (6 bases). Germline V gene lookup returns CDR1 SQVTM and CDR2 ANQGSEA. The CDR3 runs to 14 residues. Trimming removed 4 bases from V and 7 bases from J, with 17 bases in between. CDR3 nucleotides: TGCAGCGTTGCGCCAGGGGCGGTAGGGCAGCCCCAGCATTTT. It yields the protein CSVAPGAVGQPQHF. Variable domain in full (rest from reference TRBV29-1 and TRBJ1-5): SAVISQKPSRDICQRGTSLTIQCQVDSQVTMMFWYRQQPGQSLTLIATANQGSEATYESGFVIDKFPISRPNLTFSTLTVSNMSPEDSSIYLCSVAPGAVGQPQHFGDGTRLSIL.

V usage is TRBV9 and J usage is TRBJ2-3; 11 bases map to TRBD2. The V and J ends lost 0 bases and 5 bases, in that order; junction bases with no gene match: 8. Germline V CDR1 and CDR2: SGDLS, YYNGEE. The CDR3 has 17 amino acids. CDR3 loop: CASSVGSSGRAQDTQYF. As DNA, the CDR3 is TGTGCCAGCAGCGTAGGAAGTAGCGGGAGGGCCCAAGATACGCAGTATTTT.

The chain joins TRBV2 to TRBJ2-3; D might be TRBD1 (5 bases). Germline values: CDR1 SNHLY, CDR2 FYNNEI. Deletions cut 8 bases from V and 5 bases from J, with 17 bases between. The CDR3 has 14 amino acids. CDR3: CASADAGLRDTQYF. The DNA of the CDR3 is TGTGCCAGCGCTGATGCAGGGTTGCGAGATACGCAGTATTTT. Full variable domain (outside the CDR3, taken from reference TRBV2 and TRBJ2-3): EPEVTQTPSHQVTQMGQEVILRCVPISNHLYFYWYRQILGQKVEFLVSFYNNEISEKSEIFDDQFSVERPDGSNFTLKIRSTKLEDSAMYFCASADAGLRDTQYFGPGTRLTVL.

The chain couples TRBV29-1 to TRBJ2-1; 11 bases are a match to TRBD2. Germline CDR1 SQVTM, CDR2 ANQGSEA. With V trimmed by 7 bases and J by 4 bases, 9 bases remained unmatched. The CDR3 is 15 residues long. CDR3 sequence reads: CSAITGTSGYNEQFF. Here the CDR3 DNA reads TGCAGCGCTATAACCGGGACTAGCGGATACAATGAGCAGTTCTTC.

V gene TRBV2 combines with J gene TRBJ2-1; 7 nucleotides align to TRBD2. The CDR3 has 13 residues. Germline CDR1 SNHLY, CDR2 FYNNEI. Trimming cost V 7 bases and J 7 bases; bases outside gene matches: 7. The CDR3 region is CASTRTSSNEQFF. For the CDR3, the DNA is TGTGCCAGCACGAGGACTAGTTCAAATGAGCAGTTCTTC. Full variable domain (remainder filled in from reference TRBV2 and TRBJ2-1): EPEVTQTPSHQVTQMGQEVILRCVPISNHLYFYWYRQILGQKVEFLVSFYNNEISEKSEIFDDQFSVERPDGSNFTLKIRSTKLEDSAMYFCASTRTSSNEQFFGPGTRLTVL.

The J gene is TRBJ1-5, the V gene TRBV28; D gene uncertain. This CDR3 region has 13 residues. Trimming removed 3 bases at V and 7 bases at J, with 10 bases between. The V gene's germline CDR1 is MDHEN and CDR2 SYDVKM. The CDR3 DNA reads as TGTGCCAGCAGTTTTGAAGGTGTCCAGCCCCAGCATTTT. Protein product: CASSFEGVQPQHF.

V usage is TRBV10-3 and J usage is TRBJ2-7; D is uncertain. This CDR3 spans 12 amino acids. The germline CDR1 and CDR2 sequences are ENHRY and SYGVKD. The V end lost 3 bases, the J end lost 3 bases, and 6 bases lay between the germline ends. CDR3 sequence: CAISDTRYEQYF. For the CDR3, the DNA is TGTGCCATCAGTGATACACGCTACGAGCAGTACTTC.

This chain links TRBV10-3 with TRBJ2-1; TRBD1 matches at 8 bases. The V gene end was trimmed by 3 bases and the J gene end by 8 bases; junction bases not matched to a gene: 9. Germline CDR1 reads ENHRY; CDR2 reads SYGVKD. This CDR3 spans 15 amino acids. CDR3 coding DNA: TGTGCCATCAGTGACTTAGGACAGGGCGGTGATGAGCAGTTCTTC. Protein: CAISDLGQGGDEQFF.

CDR3 nucleotides: TGTGCCAGCAGCCGACAGGGGAATGAGCAGTACTTC. Protein: CASSRQGNEQYF. This chain links TRBV6-6 with TRBJ2-7; 8 bases are shared with TRBD1. The CDR3 has 12 residues. Per germline, CDR1 MNHNY and CDR2 SVGAGI (reference sequence). Trimming took 6 bases from V and 7 from J; bases not matched to a gene: 5.

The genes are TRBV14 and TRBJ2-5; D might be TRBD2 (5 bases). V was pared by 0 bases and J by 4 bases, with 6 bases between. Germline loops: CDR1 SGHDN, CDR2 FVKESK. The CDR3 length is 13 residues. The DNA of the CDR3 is TGTGCCAGCAGCCAAGACCTAGCAGAGACCCAGTACTTC. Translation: CASSQDLAETQYF. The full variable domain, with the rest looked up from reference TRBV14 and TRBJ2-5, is EAGVTQFPSHSVIEKGQTVTLRCDPISGHDNLYWYRRVMGKEIKFLLHFVKESKQDESGMPNNRFLAERTGGTYSTLKVQPAELEDSGVYFCASSQDLAETQYFGPGTRLLVL.

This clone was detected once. CDR3 DNA: TGTGCCAGCATCTTTAATCCACTTACCTACAATGAGCAGTTCTTC. This encodes CASIFNPLTYNEQFF. The V gene is TRBV28, the J gene TRBJ2-1; D remains ambiguous. V lost 7 bases and J lost 2, with 15 bases in between. This CDR3 contains 15 residues. The germline V gene encodes CDR1 MDHEN and CDR2 SYDVKM. Drawing the rest from reference TRBV28 and TRBJ2-1, the complete variable domain is DVKVTQSSRYLVKRTGEKVFLECVQDMDHENMFWYRQDPGLGLRLIYFSYDVKMKEKGDIPEGYSVSREKKERFSLILESASTNQTSMYLCASIFNPLTYNEQFFGPGTRLTVL.